These 18 T cell receptor beta chains were sequenced from one sample in a study of T cell changes during pregnancy in multiple sclerosis. Produced via immunoSEQ multiplex PCR; TCRdb's table is partial and in-frame only. The sample lists tens of thousands of clones, nearly 95% seen once, with around 1.1% in the top ten. The source was peripheral blood, collected in the second trimester of pregnancy. The source is a female donor with multiple sclerosis, enrolled in a pregnancy study.

The CDR3 loop reads CASTIGSGYTF. The CDR3 DNA sequence: TGTGCCAGTACGATCGGGTCCGGCTACACCTTC. The rearrangement links TRBV19 to TRBJ1-2; D is unclear. Trimming shortened V by 7 bases and J by 8 bases, and 11 bases separated the two germline ends. The CDR3 covers 11 residues. The germline V gene has CDR1 LNHDA and CDR2 SQIVND (reference sequence).

This sequence joins TRBV4-1 and TRBJ1-5; D may be TRBD1 (5 bases). Trimming took 3 bases from V and 3 from J, leaving 27 bases between them. Germline CDR1 reads MGHRA; CDR2 reads YSYEKL. This CDR3 region has 20 residues. The CDR3 DNA reads as TGCGCCAGCAGCCACCTTGCCGGGAGGGGTACAATAACGGCCAATCAGCCCCAGCATTTT. As protein: CASSHLAGRGTITANQPQHF.

The chain recombines TRBV7-9 with TRBJ2-1; D is perhaps TRBD2 (6 bases). The CDR3 has 13 residues. Between the trimmed V and J ends, which lost 4 bases and 9 bases, there was a span of 13 bases. CDR1 and CDR2 from the germline V gene are SEHNR and FQNEAQ (reference sequence). The CDR3 is CASSSGLRGEQFF. The CDR3 DNA sequence: TGTGCCAGCAGCTCGGGACTGAGGGGTGAGCAGTTCTTC.

V gene TRBV27 combines with J gene TRBJ1-1; 7 bases fit TRBD1. Germline loops: CDR1 MNHEY, CDR2 SMNVEV (reference sequence). CDR3 length equals 14 residues. V lost 4 bases to trimming and J lost 1 base; unmatched junction nucleotides: 3. CDR3 protein: CASSWDSTNTEAFF. DNA of the CDR3: TGTGCCAGCAGTTGGGACAGTACGAACACTGAAGCTTTCTTT.

This sequence joins TRBV28 and TRBJ2-7; TRBD1 aligns across 10 bases. CDR3 length equals 16 residues. Trimming removed 5 bases from V and 5 bases from J; junction bases left unmatched: 12. Germline values: CDR1 MDHEN, CDR2 SYDVKM. The CDR3 sequence is CASSKDRGGKSNEQYF. The CDR3 DNA follows: TGTGCCAGCAGTAAGGACAGGGGGGGTAAGTCCAACGAGCAGTACTTC. Combining the CDR3 with reference TRBV28 and TRBJ2-7 gives the whole variable domain DVKVTQSSRYLVKRTGEKVFLECVQDMDHENMFWYRQDPGLGLRLIYFSYDVKMKEKGDIPEGYSVSREKKERFSLILESASTNQTSMYLCASSKDRGGKSNEQYFGPGTRLTVT.

The DNA of the CDR3 is TGTGCCAGTAACGGACTAGCGGGAGCGACAGATACGCAGTATTTT. It encodes CASNGLAGATDTQYF. This rearrangement joins TRBV19 to TRBJ2-3, with TRBD2 identical over 13 bases. Germline CDR1 is LNHDA and CDR2 is SQIVND (reference sequence). The junction had 4 bases not matched to a gene; V was cut back by 7 bases and J by 3 bases. This CDR3 spans 15 amino acids. Complete variable domain (other parts from reference TRBV19 and TRBJ2-3): DGGITQSPKYLFRKEGQNVTLSCEQNLNHDAMYWYRQDPGQGLRLIYYSQIVNDFQKGDIAEGYSVSREKKESFPLTVTSAQKNPTAFYLCASNGLAGATDTQYFGPGTRLTVL.

V and J are TRBV30 and TRBJ2-1; no reliable D call. V gave up 3 bases and J gave up 4 bases, with 4 bases separating them. Germline assignment: CDR1 GTSNPN and CDR2 SVGIG (reference sequence). This CDR3 is 11 amino acids long. In DNA, the CDR3 is TGTGCCTGGAGACAGTACAATGAGCAGTTCTTC. Protein: CAWRQYNEQFF.

The chain is built from TRBV29-1 and TRBJ1-1; a weak D match, TRBD1 (5 bases). CDR3 length: 12 amino acids. With 5 bases removed from V and 6 bases from J, the gap between germline ends came to 13 bases. Germline V gene sequence: CDR1 SQVTM, CDR2 ANQGSEA. This CDR3 is CSVSQGLAEAFF. CDR3 nucleotide sequence: TGCAGCGTTTCCCAGGGTCTTGCTGAAGCTTTCTTT.

The chain recombines TRBV5-1 with TRBJ1-4; no firm D call. Trimming left V 0 bases short and J 0 bases short, with 6 bases between. Germline-derived CDR1 and CDR2 are SGHRS and YFSETQ. The CDR3 is 15 amino acids. The CDR3 bases are TGCGCCAGCAGCTTGGGGGCAGCAACTAATGAAAAACTGTTTTTT. Translation: CASSLGAATNEKLFF.

The chain combines TRBV11-2 with TRBJ1-3; D unresolved. Germline V gene data show CDR1 as SGHAT and CDR2 as FQNNGV. V shed 1 base and J shed 4 bases, with 5 bases lying between them. CDR3 size: 13 residues. The CDR3 DNA sequence: TGTGCCAGCAGCTTAGGAGGGGGAAACACCATATATTTT. Its protein product is CASSLGGGNTIYF.

This clone was picked up one time. The DNA of the CDR3 is TGTGCCAGCAGCCAAGATACTAGCGGGAGCCCCTACGAGCAGTACTTC. This encodes CASSQDTSGSPYEQYF. This chain joins TRBV4-2 and TRBJ2-7, with TRBD2 identical over 11 bases. This CDR3 region has 16 residues. V lost 0 bases to trimming and J lost 2 bases; unmatched junction nucleotides: 3. From germline, CDR1 is LGHNA and CDR2 YNFKEQ.

V gene TRBV5-6 combines with J gene TRBJ1-1, with D possibly TRBD1 on 5 matching bases. This CDR3 region has 14 residues. Per the germline V gene, CDR1 is SGHDT and CDR2 is YYEEEE. Trimming took off 6 bases at V and 4 bases at J, with 16 bases between the two ends. The CDR3 DNA reads TGTGCCAGCACCCCTGGGGGGGGACGCACTGAAGCTTTCTTT. Its protein product is CASTPGGGRTEAFF.

The chain couples TRBV19 to TRBJ2-6, with TRBD1 identical over 7 bases. The CDR3 is made up of 17 amino acids. The germline gives CDR1 LNHDA, CDR2 SQIVND (reference sequence). Trimming removed 8 bases from V and 3 bases from J; junction bases left unmatched: 13. DNA of the CDR3: TGTGCCAGTTCCCTGCTTCAGAGGGGGCTTGGGGCCAACGTCCTGACTTTC. Residues: CASSLLQRGLGANVLTF.

V gene TRBV28 combines with J gene TRBJ2-4; 14 bases fit TRBD2. The CDR3 contains 18 residues. Trimming at V came to 6 bases and at J to 2 bases, leaving 9 bases not matched to a gene. Germline CDR1 reads MDHEN; CDR2 reads SYDVKM. The DNA for the CDR3 is TGTGCCAGCAGCCAGACTAGCGGGAGGGCCTTAACCAAAAACATTCAGTACTTC. It yields the protein CASSQTSGRALTKNIQYF.

This clone came up once. This chain uses TRBV11-2 with TRBJ2-2; TRBD2 agrees at 13 bases. Looked up from germline, CDR1 is SGHAT and CDR2 is FQNNGV. The CDR3 totals 17 residues. With 5 bases clipped from V and 3 bases from J, the junction kept 6 bases outside the gene matches. The CDR3 DNA follows: TGTGCCAGCAGCAAGGGACTAGCGGGGCGAGACACCGGGGAGCTGTTTTTT. Encoded protein: CASSKGLAGRDTGELFF.

The chain is built from TRBV7-2 and TRBJ2-7; perhaps TRBD2 as D (5 bases). The CDR3 length is 15 residues. The ends were cut back, 6 bases at V and 4 bases at J, with 19 bases in the middle. CDR1 and CDR2 (germline): SGHTA, FQGNSA. The CDR3 nucleotides read TGTGCCAGCAGTCCCGGGCGGGTGGGTCCGTACGAGCAGTACTTC. This sequence encodes CASSPGRVGPYEQYF.

The V gene is TRBV20-1, the J gene TRBJ2-1, with a possible D match to TRBD2 (5 bases). The CDR3 has 11 residues. Germline V CDR1 and CDR2: DFQATT, SNEGSKA (reference sequence). V lost 2 bases, J lost 7 bases, and 6 bases lay in between. Written as DNA, the CDR3 is TGCAGTGCTAGACTAGCTAATGAGCAGTTCTTC. Protein: CSARLANEQFF.

This clone appeared once. The chain links TRBV5-1 to TRBJ2-1; 8 positions agree with TRBD2. This CDR3 contains 13 residues. The germline gives CDR1 SGHRS, CDR2 YFSETQ. J was trimmed by 8 bases and V by 5 bases; bases with no gene match: 6. The CDR3 here is CASSLREADEQFF. The CDR3 DNA reads as TGCGCCAGCAGTCTGCGGGAGGCCGATGAGCAGTTCTTC.